This T cell receptor beta chain was obtained from a study of beta chain features in type 1 diabetes. V dropped 5 bases and J dropped 0 bases, with 13 bases sitting between them. Germline assignment: CDR1 MDHEN and CDR2 SYDVKM. CDR3 length: 15 amino acids. As every portion of the isolated RNA was reverse transcribed, the sequencing read expressed TCRB transcripts. Some clones are missing from TCRdb's copy, which holds only in-frame ones; the method was immunoSEQ multiplex PCR. The sample records around 250,000 clones, 25% to 30% being singletons. This clone was recorded a few times. Its antigen is still unknown. General observations from the study: Moderate yet significant TCRB CDR3 shortening was seen in Type 1 diabetes patients in all four CD4+ subsets.

Material for sequencing was central memory CD4+ T cells from blood. This TCR derives from a man aged 30-40 years in good health. The chain is built from TRBV28 and TRBJ1-1, with D unresolved. CDR3 amino acids: CASSPVRQLNTEAFF. The CDR3 DNA sequence: TGTGCCAGCAGTCCAGTCCGGCAGCTGAACACTGAAGCTTTCTTT.